The count of the clone carrying this TCR beta chain is one. These data belong to a study of blood T cell repertoires in COVID-19. About the study: Specimens from acute and convalescent COVID-19 originated in the United States, Italy and Spain. The cDNA or gDNA used as material had been derived from T cells, B-cell-depleted T cells, or PBMCs.

Participants' reported clinical history set cohort assignment. The recovered donors of Cohort 3 showed two negative PCRs, clearance, or symptom resolution. Libraries were prepared by immunoSEQ multiplex PCR; TCRdb keeps only in-frame clonotypes and omits some of them. This sample has around 300,000 clones, with approximately 91% found just once. The germline CDR1 and CDR2 sequences are SGHTA and FQGNSA. V was trimmed by 5 bases and J by 3 bases, leaving 8 bases between them. The CDR3 runs 13 residues. This chain links TRBV7-2 with TRBJ1-5; D call uncertain. Material: PBMCs or T cells enriched from blood (not recorded which). This clonotype was obtained from a woman aged 40 to 50 who had recovered from COVID-19. The CDR3 coding sequence is TGTGCCAGCAGCGAGCAGGCCAATCAGCCCCAGCATTTT. The encoded protein is CASSEQANQPQHF.